This TCR beta chain was captured by sequencing in a study of persistence of HIV-infected CD4 T cells. Study-wide results and caveats: Degenerate expanded CDR3beta sequences were enriched among CMV- and Gag-responding cells.

The ends were cut back, 6 bases at V and 4 bases at J, with 11 bases in the middle. The V gene's germline CDR1 is SGHRS and CDR2 YFSETQ. CDR3 length: 13 amino acids. Points on this clone: Antigen: not known.

Sequencing used immunoSEQ version 4 in survey mode. The repertoire was sequenced with immunoSEQ multiplex PCR; TCRdb's copy has only in-frame clones and lacks some. Of more than 35,000 clones in the sample, 87% were seen once. Cells were stimulated nonspecifically with anti-CD3/anti-CD28 magnetic beads. Sorting of responding CD4+ T cells relied on upregulated CD40 ligand together with CD69. Inclusion required CMV-positive serology and CD4+ counts above 400 cells/uL. The sequencing here drew on CD4+ T cells sorted from PBMCs after approximately 19-hour stimulation, taken from a patient who received antiretroviral therapy. The rearrangement joins TRBV5-1 to TRBJ2-1; D assignment may be TRBD1 or TRBD2 (5 bases each). The clonotype comes from an adult man with HIV who was CMV-seropositive. CDR3 sequence: CASTGSGYNEQFF. The CDR3 coding sequence is TGCGCCAGCACAGGGAGTGGATACAATGAGCAGTTCTTC.